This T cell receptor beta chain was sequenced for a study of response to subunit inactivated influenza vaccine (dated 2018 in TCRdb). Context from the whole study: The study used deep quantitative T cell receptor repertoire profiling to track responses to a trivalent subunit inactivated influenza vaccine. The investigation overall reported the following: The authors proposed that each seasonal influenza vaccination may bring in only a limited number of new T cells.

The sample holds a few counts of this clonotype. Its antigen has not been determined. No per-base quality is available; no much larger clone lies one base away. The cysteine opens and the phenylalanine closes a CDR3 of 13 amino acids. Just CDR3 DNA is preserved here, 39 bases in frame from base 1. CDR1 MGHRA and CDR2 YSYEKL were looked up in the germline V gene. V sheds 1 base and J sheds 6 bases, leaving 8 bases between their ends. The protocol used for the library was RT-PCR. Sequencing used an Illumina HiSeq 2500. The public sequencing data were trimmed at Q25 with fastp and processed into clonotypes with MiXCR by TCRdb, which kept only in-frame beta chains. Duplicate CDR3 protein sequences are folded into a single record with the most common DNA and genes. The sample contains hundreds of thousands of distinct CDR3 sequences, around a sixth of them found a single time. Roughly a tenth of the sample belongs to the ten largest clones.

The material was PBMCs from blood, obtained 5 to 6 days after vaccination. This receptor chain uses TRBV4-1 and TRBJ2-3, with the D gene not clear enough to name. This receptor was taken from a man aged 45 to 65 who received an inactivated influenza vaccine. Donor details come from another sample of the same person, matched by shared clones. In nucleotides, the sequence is TGCGCCAGCAGCCAAGTGGTCGCCGATACGCAGTATTTT. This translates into CASSQVVADTQYF.